This T cell receptor (beta chain) was sequenced during a study of T and B cells in COVID-19 patients. Study-wide background: Peripheral blood came from COVID-19 patients with active infection or after recovery. Critical illness requiring mechanical ventilation or extracorporeal membrane oxygenation affected 12 of 20 active-infection patients.

Blood genomic DNA input for TRB amplification was roughly 220-500 ng. A few counts support this clonotype. Its antigen is currently unknown. Regarding the study as a whole: Blood from mildly ill patients while symptomatic, and early samples from severe cases, were scarce. Clonality of TRB repertoires was high in active COVID-19; recovery brought above-healthy diversity and richness.

CDR3 size: 14 residues. V lost 3 bases to trimming and J lost 0 bases, with 9 bases between them. TRB rearrangements were amplified by multiplex PCR with BIOMED2 TRB-A/B primers. TCRdb called the multiplex PCR reads again in MiXCR, with one record for every CDR3 protein. The sample records approximately 6,000 distinct CDR3 sequences, 27% being singletons. The specimen sequenced was blood. The V gene is TRBV12-3 or TRBV12-4, the J gene TRBJ2-7; D not resolved. The sequence was obtained from a human donor with active COVID-19. The donor label of this sample is uncertain. The CDR3 loop reads CASSLVTSSYEQYF. As DNA, the CDR3 is TGTGCCAGCAGTTTGGTCACAAGCTCCTACGAGCAGTACTTC.